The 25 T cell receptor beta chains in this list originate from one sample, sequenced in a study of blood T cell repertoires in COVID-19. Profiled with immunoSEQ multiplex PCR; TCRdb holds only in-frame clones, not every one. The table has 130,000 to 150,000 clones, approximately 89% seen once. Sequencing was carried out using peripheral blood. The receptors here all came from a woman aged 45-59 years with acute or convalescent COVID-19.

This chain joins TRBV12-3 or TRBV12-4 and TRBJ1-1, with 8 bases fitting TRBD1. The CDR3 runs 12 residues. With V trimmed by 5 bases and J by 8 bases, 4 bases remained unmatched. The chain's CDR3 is CASSPGQDEAFF. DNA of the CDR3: TGTGCCAGCAGTCCGGGACAGGACGAAGCTTTCTTT.

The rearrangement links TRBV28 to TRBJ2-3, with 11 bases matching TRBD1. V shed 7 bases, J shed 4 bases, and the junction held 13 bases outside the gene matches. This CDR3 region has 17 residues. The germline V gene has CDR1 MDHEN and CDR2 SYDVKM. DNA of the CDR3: TGTGCCAGCACTCTCAAACCTTGGGACAGGGGGTCAGATACGCAGTATTTT. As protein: CASTLKPWDRGSDTQYF.

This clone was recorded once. The CDR3 region has the DNA TGCGCCAGCCGAGGAGACAGGGATTCCTTTGGGGCCAACGTCCTGACTTTC. Its protein is CASRGDRDSFGANVLTF. The chain links TRBV4-1 to TRBJ2-6, with 7 nucleotides matching TRBD1. Germline V lookup: CDR1 MGHRA, CDR2 YSYEKL. CDR3 length: 17 amino acids. Losses at the gene ends were 8 bases for V and 3 bases for J; bases not matched to a gene: 13.

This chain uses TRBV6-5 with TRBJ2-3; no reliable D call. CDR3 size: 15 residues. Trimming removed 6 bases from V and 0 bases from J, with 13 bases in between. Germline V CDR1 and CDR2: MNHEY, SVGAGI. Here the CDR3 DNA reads TGTGCCAGCAGGCAACAGTCCCTTAGCACAGATACGCAGTATTTT. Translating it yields CASRQQSLSTDTQYF.

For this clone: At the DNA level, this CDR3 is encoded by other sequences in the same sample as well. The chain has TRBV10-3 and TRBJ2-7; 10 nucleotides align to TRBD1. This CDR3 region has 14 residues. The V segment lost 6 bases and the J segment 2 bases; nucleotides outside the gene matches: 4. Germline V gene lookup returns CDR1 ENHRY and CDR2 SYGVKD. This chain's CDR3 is CAISGQGGPYEQYF. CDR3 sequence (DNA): TGTGCCATCAGCGGACAGGGGGGTCCCTACGAGCAGTACTTC.

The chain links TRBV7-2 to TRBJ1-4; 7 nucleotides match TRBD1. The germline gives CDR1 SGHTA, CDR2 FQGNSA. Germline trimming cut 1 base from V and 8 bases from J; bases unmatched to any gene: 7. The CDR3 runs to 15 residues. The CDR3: CASSLETGRLEKLFF. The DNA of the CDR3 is TGTGCCAGCAGCTTAGAGACAGGGAGGTTAGAAAAACTGTTTTTT.

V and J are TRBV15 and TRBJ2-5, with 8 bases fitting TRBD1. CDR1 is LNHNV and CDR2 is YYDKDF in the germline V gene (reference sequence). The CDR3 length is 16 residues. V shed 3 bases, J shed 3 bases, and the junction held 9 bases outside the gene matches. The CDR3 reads CATSSEDRGGEETQYF. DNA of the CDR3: TGTGCCACCAGCAGCGAAGACAGGGGTGGGGAAGAGACCCAGTACTTC.

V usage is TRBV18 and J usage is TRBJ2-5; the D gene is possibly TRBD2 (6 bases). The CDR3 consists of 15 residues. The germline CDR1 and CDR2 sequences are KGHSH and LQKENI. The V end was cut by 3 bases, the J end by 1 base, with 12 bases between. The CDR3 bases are TGTGCCAGCTCACCCTCGGAGGGCATCCAAGAGACCCAGTACTTC. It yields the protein CASSPSEGIQETQYF.

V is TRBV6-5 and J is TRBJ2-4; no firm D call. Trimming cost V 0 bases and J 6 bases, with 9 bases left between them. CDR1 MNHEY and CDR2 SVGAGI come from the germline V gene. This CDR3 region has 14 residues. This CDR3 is CASSYSPPGNIQYF. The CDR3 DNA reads TGTGCCAGCAGTTACTCGCCGCCAGGAAACATTCAGTACTTC.

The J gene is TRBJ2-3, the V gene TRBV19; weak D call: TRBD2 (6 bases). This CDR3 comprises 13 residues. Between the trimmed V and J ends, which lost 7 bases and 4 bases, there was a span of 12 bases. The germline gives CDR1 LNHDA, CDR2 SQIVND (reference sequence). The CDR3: CASNSGGSDTQYF. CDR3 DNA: TGTGCCAGTAATAGCGGAGGCTCAGATACGCAGTATTTT.

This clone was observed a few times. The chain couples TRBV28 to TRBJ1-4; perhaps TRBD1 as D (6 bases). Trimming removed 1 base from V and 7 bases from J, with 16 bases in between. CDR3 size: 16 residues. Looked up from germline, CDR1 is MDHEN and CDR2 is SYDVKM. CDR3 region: CASSLYGGQKGEKLFF. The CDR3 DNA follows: TGTGCCAGCAGTTTATACGGGGGGCAGAAGGGTGAAAAACTGTTTTTT.

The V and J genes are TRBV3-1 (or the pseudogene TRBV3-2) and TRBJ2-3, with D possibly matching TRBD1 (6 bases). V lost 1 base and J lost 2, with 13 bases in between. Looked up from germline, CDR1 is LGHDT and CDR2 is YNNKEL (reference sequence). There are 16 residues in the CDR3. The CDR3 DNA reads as TGTGCCAGCAGCCAAGGGCTACAGGGCCCCACAGATACGCAGTATTTT. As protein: CASSQGLQGPTDTQYF.

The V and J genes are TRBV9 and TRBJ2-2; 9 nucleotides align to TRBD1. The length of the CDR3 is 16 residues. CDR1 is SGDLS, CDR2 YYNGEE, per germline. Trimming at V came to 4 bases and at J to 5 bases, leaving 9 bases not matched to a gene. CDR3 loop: CASSHPDRGATGELFF. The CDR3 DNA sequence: TGTGCCAGCAGCCACCCGGACAGGGGAGCGACCGGGGAGCTGTTTTTT.

The CDR3 spells CASSPSGGAYEQYF. The CDR3 bases are TGTGCCAGCAGCCCCTCGGGGGGCGCCTACGAGCAGTACTTC. V is TRBV7-9 and J is TRBJ2-7; D is possibly TRBD2 (7 bases). The CDR3 runs 14 residues. V was trimmed by 5 bases and J by 2 bases, leaving 13 bases between them. The V gene's germline CDR1 is SEHNR and CDR2 FQNEAQ (reference sequence).

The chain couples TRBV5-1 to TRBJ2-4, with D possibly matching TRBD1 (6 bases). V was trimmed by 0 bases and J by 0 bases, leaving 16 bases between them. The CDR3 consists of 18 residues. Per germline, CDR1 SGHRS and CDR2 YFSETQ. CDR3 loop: CASSLGPYRAKAKNIQYF. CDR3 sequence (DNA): TGCGCCAGCAGCTTGGGACCTTACAGGGCTAAAGCCAAAAACATTCAGTACTTC. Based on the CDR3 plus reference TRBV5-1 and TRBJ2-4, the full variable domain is KAGVTQTPRYLIKTRGQQVTLSCSPISGHRSVSWYQQTPGQGLQFLFEYFSETQRNKGNFPGRFSGRQFSNSRSEMNVSTLELGDSALYLCASSLGPYRAKAKNIQYFGAGTRLSVL.

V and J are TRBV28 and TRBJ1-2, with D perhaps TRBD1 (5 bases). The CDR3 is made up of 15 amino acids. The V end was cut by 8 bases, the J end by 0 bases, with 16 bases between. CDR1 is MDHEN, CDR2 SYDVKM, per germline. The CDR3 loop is CASGPGEQTNYGYTF. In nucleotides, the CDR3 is TGTGCCAGCGGGCCGGGGGAGCAGACTAACTATGGCTACACCTTC.

This CDR3 reads CASSLEALAIEQFF. CDR3 nucleotides: TGTGCCAGCAGCTTAGAAGCCCTAGCTATTGAGCAGTTCTTC. The chain employs TRBV11-3 and TRBJ2-1; D is perhaps TRBD2 (5 bases). The germline V gene encodes CDR1 SGHNT and CDR2 YENEEA. V was trimmed by 0 bases and J by 9 bases, leaving 12 bases between them. The CDR3 is 14 residues long.

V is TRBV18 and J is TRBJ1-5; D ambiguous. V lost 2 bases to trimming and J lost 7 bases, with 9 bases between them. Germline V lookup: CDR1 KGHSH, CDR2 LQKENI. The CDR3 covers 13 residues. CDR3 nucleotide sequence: TGTGCCAGCTCACCAGACGGCAGGCAGCCCCAGCATTTT. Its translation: CASSPDGRQPQHF.

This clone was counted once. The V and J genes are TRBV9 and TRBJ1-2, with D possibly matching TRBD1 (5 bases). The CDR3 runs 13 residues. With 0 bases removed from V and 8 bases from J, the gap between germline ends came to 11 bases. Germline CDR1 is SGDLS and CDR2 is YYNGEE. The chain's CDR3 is CASSVVQGRGYTF. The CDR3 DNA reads TGTGCCAGCAGCGTAGTTCAGGGAAGGGGCTACACCTTC.

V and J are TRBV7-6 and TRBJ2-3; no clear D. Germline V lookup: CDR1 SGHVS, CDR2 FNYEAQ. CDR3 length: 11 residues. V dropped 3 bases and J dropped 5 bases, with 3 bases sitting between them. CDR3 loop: CASSFKDTQYF. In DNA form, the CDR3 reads TGTGCCAGCAGCTTCAAAGATACGCAGTATTTT.

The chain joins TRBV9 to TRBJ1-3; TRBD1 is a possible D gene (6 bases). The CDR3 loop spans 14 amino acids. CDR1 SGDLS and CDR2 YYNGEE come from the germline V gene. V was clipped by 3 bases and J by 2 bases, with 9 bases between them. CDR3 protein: CASSDRVAGNTIYF. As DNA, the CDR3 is TGTGCCAGCAGCGACAGGGTAGCTGGAAACACCATATATTTT.

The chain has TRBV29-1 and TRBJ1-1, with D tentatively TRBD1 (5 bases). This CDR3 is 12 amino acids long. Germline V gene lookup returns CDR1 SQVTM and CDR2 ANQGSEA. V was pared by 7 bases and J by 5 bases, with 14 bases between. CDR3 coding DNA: TGCAGCGCATTAGGGGCCGAGACTGAAGCTTTCTTT. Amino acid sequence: CSALGAETEAFF.

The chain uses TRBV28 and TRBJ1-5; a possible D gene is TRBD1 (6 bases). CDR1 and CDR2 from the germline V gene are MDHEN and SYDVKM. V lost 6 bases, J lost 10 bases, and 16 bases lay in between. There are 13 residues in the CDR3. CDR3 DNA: TGTGCCAGCAGCTGGACAGTGAATTTCCCCCAGCATTTT. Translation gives CASSWTVNFPQHF.

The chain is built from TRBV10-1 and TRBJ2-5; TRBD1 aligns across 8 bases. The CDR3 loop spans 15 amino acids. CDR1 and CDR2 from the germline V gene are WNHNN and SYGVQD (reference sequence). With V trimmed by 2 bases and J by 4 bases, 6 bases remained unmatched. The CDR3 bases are TGCGCCAGCAGTGAGGAGGGCAGGGGGCGAGAGACCCAGTACTTC. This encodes CASSEEGRGRETQYF.

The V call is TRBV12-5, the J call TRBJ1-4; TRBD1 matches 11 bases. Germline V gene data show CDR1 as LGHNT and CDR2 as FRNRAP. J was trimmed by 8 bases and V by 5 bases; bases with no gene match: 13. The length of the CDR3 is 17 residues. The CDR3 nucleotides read TGTGCTAGTGGTCTGACAGGACCGGGACAGGGGGGGGAAAAACTGTTTTTT. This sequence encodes CASGLTGPGQGGEKLFF.